This TCR beta chain was obtained from a study of blood T cell repertoires in COVID-19. Whole-study context: COVID-19 samples, acute and convalescent, were from the United States, Italy and Spain. In each case, the material was cDNA or gDNA derived from T cells, B-cell-depleted T cells, or PBMCs.

Germline CDR1 and CDR2: SGHKS and YYEKEE (reference sequence). Trimming removed 0 bases from V and 3 bases from J, with 18 bases in between. The length of the CDR3 is 17 residues. Authors' data handling: Reference gene primer amplification in the assay estimated nucleated cell counts. The data were produced by immunoSEQ multiplex PCR, yet TCRdb's version contains in-frame clones alone and is incomplete. That table supplies the V and J calls and clone size; D and trimming were determined from the DNA. The sample holds hundreds of thousands of clones; more than 75% are singletons and the top ten take 2% to 2.5%.

This rearrangement joins TRBV5-5 to TRBJ1-1; D perhaps matches TRBD1 (5 bases). Sequencing input: peripheral blood. This TCR derives from a woman in her thirties who had recovered from COVID-19. CDR3 bases: TGTGCCAGCAGCTTGGAGGTCGCGGGGCAGGGAGACACTGAAGCTTTCTTT. Residues: CASSLEVAGQGDTEAFF.